This record looks at one TCR beta chain sequence and its context. Looked up from germline, CDR1 is LNHDA and CDR2 is SQIVND (reference sequence). Trimming at V came to 7 bases and at J to 1 base, leaving 9 bases not matched to a gene. The CDR3 is 15 residues long. This entry belongs to a study of blood T cell repertoires in COVID-19. Study in general: There were acute and convalescent COVID-19 samples, and they came from the United States, Italy and Spain. PBMCs, B-cell-depleted T cells, or T cells provided the cDNA or gDNA that made up the material.

In the authors' workflow: From reference gene primer amplification, estimates of nucleated cell counts were derived. Sequencing was performed with immunoSEQ multiplex PCR; in TCRdb, only in-frame clones are kept and a portion is missing. That table gives V, J and clone size, and the DNA gave D and trimming. The sample consists of about 230,000 clones, approximately 81% of them appearing once. This clonotype was obtained from a woman of 80 years or more with acute or convalescent COVID-19. Sequencing was carried out using peripheral blood. The chain recombines TRBV19 with TRBJ1-1, with 7 bases fitting TRBD1. CDR3 nucleotides: TGTGCCAGTAACCTACTCCGGGACAGGAACACTGAAGCTTTCTTT. Translating gives CASNLLRDRNTEAFF.